This T cell receptor (beta chain) emerged from a study of tumor-infiltrating lymphocytes in primary liver carcinoma. Study-wide context: Each sample had roughly 3.65 to 7.5 million productive TCRbeta reads regardless of tissue type.

This clonotype has only a few counts. From germline, CDR1 is MDHEN and CDR2 SYDVKM. V trimming: 7 bases; J trimming: 8 bases; junction bases outside the gene matches: 12. This CDR3 is 15 amino acids long. Scientists recovered RNA and DNA together from approximately 20-30 mg of unsorted bulk tissue. Making TCR beta cDNA involved around 510 ng total RNA and a constant-region primer. Slightly modified ARM-PCR served as the procedure for the TCR beta libraries. These libraries came from three rounds of nested multiplex PCR. Primers for the first two PCR rounds were TRBV1-TRBV30 forward primers and a C-beta reverse primer (roughly 9 cycles per round). TCRdb ran MiXCR on the multiplex PCR reads and lists one entry per CDR3 protein. The sample lists approximately 110,000 distinct CDR3 sequences; 64% were seen once.

The chain combines TRBV28 with TRBJ2-3; 10 bases are shared with TRBD1. Material: liver tumor tissue from sampling region 3. Sample subset: tumor region T3, left-lateral pole. This sequence originates from a woman aged 60-70 years with primary liver carcinoma and hepatitis B virus infection. The DNA for the CDR3 is TGTGCCAGCATACACCGGGACAGGGGTCTCGGTACGCAGTATTTT. It specifies CASIHRDRGLGTQYF.